These 25 T cell receptor beta chains originate from one sample sequenced in a study of blood T cell repertoires in COVID-19. Profiled with immunoSEQ multiplex PCR; TCRdb holds only in-frame clones, not every one. The table includes roughly 30,000 clones, around 90% detected once. The sequenced material came from peripheral blood. These receptors were obtained from a man in his 60s with COVID-19, enrolled during active disease.

The V and J genes are TRBV20-1 and TRBJ1-2; D is ambiguous. The ends were cut back, 3 bases at V and 7 bases at J, with 6 bases in the middle. The length of the CDR3 is 10 residues. Germline V gives CDR1 DFQATT, CDR2 SNEGSKA (reference sequence). The CDR3 loop is CSASWAGYTF. As DNA, the CDR3 is TGCAGTGCTAGTTGGGCTGGCTACACCTTC.

The genes are TRBV11-2 and TRBJ2-5; TRBD2 might be the D (7 bases). Germline V gives CDR1 SGHAT, CDR2 FQNNGV. Trimming shortened V by 7 bases and J by 5 bases, and 17 bases separated the two germline ends. The CDR3 covers 14 residues. The CDR3 DNA is TGTGCCAGCACCCTGTCCGGGGGGCGGGAGACCCAGTACTTC. This encodes CASTLSGGRETQYF.

The table lists this clone with a count of one. The genes are TRBV29-1 and TRBJ2-1, with TRBD1 identical over 8 bases. J lost 8 bases, V lost 7 bases, and 13 bases had no gene match. The CDR3 loop spans 14 amino acids. Germline V gene sequence: CDR1 SQVTM, CDR2 ANQGSEA. CDR3 protein: CSAGTGERRDEQFF. CDR3 nucleotide sequence: TGCAGCGCCGGGACAGGAGAAAGGAGGGATGAGCAGTTCTTC.

The chain is built from TRBV27 and TRBJ1-2, with a tentative D call TRBD1 (5 bases). Trimming pared 3 bases from V and 2 bases from J, leaving 10 bases between. Germline CDR1 and CDR2: MNHEY and SMNVEV (reference sequence). This CDR3 spans 14 amino acids. CDR3 sequence (DNA): TGTGCCAGCAGTTTTAGACAGTTCAACTATGGCTACACCTTC. It translates to CASSFRQFNYGYTF.

The V and J genes are TRBV28 and TRBJ1-5; a possible D gene is TRBD1 (5 bases). CDR1 MDHEN and CDR2 SYDVKM come from the germline V gene. The CDR3 has 11 amino acids. The V end lost 5 bases, the J end lost 7 bases, and 6 bases lay between the germline ends. DNA for the CDR3: TGTGCCAGCAGTCCAGGGCAGCCCCAGCATTTT. Translation: CASSPGQPQHF.

V and J are TRBV14 and TRBJ2-1, with a weak D call TRBD2 (6 bases). V lost 4 bases and J lost 0, with 16 bases in between. Germline CDR1 reads SGHDN; CDR2 reads FVKESK. This CDR3 region has 17 residues. The CDR3 protein is CASSRRTKSTSYNEQFF. CDR3 DNA sequence: TGTGCCAGCAGCCGTCGGACTAAAAGTACCTCCTACAATGAGCAGTTCTTC.

This sequence joins TRBV4-2 and TRBJ2-7; 14 bases are a match to TRBD2. Losses at the gene ends were 0 bases for V and 3 bases for J; bases not matched to a gene: 4. The CDR3 runs to 17 residues. Germline CDR1 is LGHNA and CDR2 is YNFKEQ. CDR3 coding DNA: TGTGCCAGCAGCCAAGATGGGACTAGCGGGAGCTTCTACGAGCAGTACTTC. It translates to CASSQDGTSGSFYEQYF.

V usage is TRBV28 and J usage is TRBJ1-1; D gene ambiguous. The length of the CDR3 is 13 residues. The germline CDR1 and CDR2 sequences are MDHEN and SYDVKM. V gave up 6 bases and J gave up 8 bases, with 16 bases separating them. CDR3 sequence: CASRLPGGWEAFF. CDR3 in DNA: TGTGCCAGCAGGCTACCCGGAGGGTGGGAAGCTTTCTTT.

A single count supports this clone. The chain is built from TRBV15 and TRBJ2-7; the D gene is possibly TRBD2 (6 bases). Germline-derived CDR1 and CDR2 are LNHNV and YYDKDF (reference sequence). The length of the CDR3 is 14 residues. The V and J ends lost 3 bases and 7 bases respectively, with 16 bases between them. The CDR3 here is CATSSGPSAYEQYF. For the CDR3, the DNA is TGTGCCACCAGCAGCGGTCCTAGCGCGTATGAGCAGTACTTC.

This chain connects TRBV15 to TRBJ2-3; D may be TRBD1 (6 bases). The length of the CDR3 is 19 residues. Germline loops: CDR1 LNHNV, CDR2 YYDKDF (reference sequence). Trimming took 5 bases from V and 6 from J, leaving 30 bases between them. This CDR3 reads CATSSKPRDIWAPGDTQYF. CDR3 coding DNA: TGTGCCACCAGCTCAAAGCCCCGGGACATCTGGGCCCCAGGGGATACGCAGTATTTT.

The V call is TRBV9, the J call TRBJ2-7; perhaps TRBD2 as D (6 bases). Trimming removed 4 bases at V and 6 bases at J, with 14 bases between. The CDR3 runs to 13 residues. Germline assignment: CDR1 SGDLS and CDR2 YYNGEE. The CDR3 DNA sequence: TGTGCCAGCAGCACCCCCCAGGGAGGCGAGCAGTACTTC. Translation gives CASSTPQGGEQYF.

This chain links TRBV7-2 with TRBJ2-2; the match to TRBD2 covers 11 bases. The germline CDR1 and CDR2 sequences are SGHTA and FQGNSA. With 4 bases clipped from V and 7 bases from J, the junction kept 5 bases outside the gene matches. The CDR3 runs 15 residues. The CDR3 coding sequence is TGTGCCAGCAGCTCGACTAGCGGGACGGGCGGGGAGCTGTTTTTT. This codes for CASSSTSGTGGELFF.

The V gene is TRBV19, the J gene TRBJ1-2; possibly TRBD1 for D (5 bases). The CDR3 totals 15 residues. Trimming removed 5 bases at V and 3 bases at J, with 16 bases between. In germline, CDR1 is LNHDA, CDR2 SQIVND (reference sequence). The CDR3 region has the DNA TGTGCCAGTAGTGCCAAACTACAGGTCTACTATGGCTACACCTTC. Its protein product is CASSAKLQVYYGYTF. Drawing the rest from reference TRBV19 and TRBJ1-2, the complete variable domain is DGGITQSPKYLFRKEGQNVTLSCEQNLNHDAMYWYRQDPGQGLRLIYYSQIVNDFQKGDIAEGYSVSREKKESFPLTVTSAQKNPTAFYLCASSAKLQVYYGYTFGSGTRLTVV.

This chain connects TRBV18 to TRBJ1-1, with a weak D call TRBD1 (6 bases). The CDR3 loop spans 15 amino acids. The V end was cut by 1 base, the J end by 0 bases, with 9 bases between. CDR1 KGHSH and CDR2 LQKENI come from the germline V gene. The DNA of the CDR3 is TGTGCCAGCTCACCACAGACAGGCTTGAACACTGAAGCTTTCTTT. Translation gives CASSPQTGLNTEAFF.

V usage is TRBV7-9 and J usage is TRBJ2-2; a weak D match, TRBD2 (5 bases). CDR1 is SEHNR and CDR2 is FQNEAQ in the germline V gene (reference sequence). The CDR3 contains 14 residues. Trimming pared 5 bases from V and 4 bases from J, leaving 11 bases between. The CDR3 nucleotides are TGTGCCAGCAGCCCCCACCTAGCCACCGGGGAGCTGTTTTTT. Translation gives CASSPHLATGELFF.

CDR3 DNA: TGTGCCAGCGAAAGCTCAGAAAACCTGAGGGCAGGGAGGGATTCCTACGAGCAGTACTTC. Protein product: CASESSENLRAGRDSYEQYF. This chain links TRBV2 with TRBJ2-7, with TRBD2 matching over 7 bases. CDR1 is SNHLY, CDR2 FYNNEI, per germline. Unmatched junction bases numbered 26, after V lost 8 bases and J lost 1 base. CDR3 size: 20 residues. Full variable domain (rest looked up from reference TRBV2 and TRBJ2-7): EPEVTQTPSHQVTQMGQEVILRCVPISNHLYFYWYRQILGQKVEFLVSFYNNEISEKSEIFDDQFSVERPDGSNFTLKIRSTKLEDSAMYFCASESSENLRAGRDSYEQYFGPGTRLTVT.

The rearrangement joins TRBV29-1 to TRBJ2-1, with D possibly being TRBD2 (6 bases). The germline CDR1 and CDR2 sequences are SQVTM and ANQGSEA. This CDR3 has 15 residues. V was trimmed by 5 bases and J by 0 bases, leaving 14 bases between them. Here the CDR3 reads CSVKEDGSSYNEQFF. The CDR3 DNA follows: TGCAGCGTTAAGGAGGACGGGAGCTCCTACAATGAGCAGTTCTTC.

The chain carries TRBV4-1 and TRBJ2-2; D remains ambiguous. CDR3 length equals 15 residues. The germline V and J ends were trimmed by 1 base and 4 bases, with 10 bases remaining between them. Germline V gives CDR1 MGHRA, CDR2 YSYEKL. As DNA, the CDR3 is TGCGCCAGCAGCCAAGCGGAGATTTCCACCGGGGAGCTGTTTTTT. It codes for CASSQAEISTGELFF.

The CDR3 DNA follows: TGTGCCAGCATCCGAGGTGGAACCCCTTCTTATGAGCAGTACTTC. It yields the protein CASIRGGTPSYEQYF. The J gene is TRBJ2-7, the V gene TRBV5-5; D remains unclear. V was clipped by 6 bases and J by 7 bases, with 23 bases between them. The CDR3 has 15 residues. Germline V CDR1 and CDR2: SGHKS, YYEKEE (reference sequence).

This chain links TRBV9 with TRBJ2-7; TRBD2 aligns across 10 bases. In germline, CDR1 is SGDLS, CDR2 YYNGEE. V lost 3 bases to trimming and J lost 4 bases; unmatched junction nucleotides: 7. The CDR3 has 15 amino acids. The CDR3 nucleotides are TGTGCCAGCAGCGGTTCTAGCGGGAGTCCGTACGAGCAGTACTTC. It encodes CASSGSSGSPYEQYF.

The rearrangement joins TRBV5-1 to TRBJ1-6; no clear D. The CDR3 covers 14 residues. CDR1 and CDR2 from the germline V gene are SGHRS and YFSETQ. Trimming cost V 0 bases and J 16 bases, with 17 bases left between them. CDR3 DNA sequence: TGCGCCAGCAGCTTGGGCGGGTATCGGGATACTCTCCACTTT. Protein sequence: CASSLGGYRDTLHF.

The gene calls are TRBV5-6 and TRBJ2-4; 9 bases line up with TRBD1. This CDR3 is 14 amino acids long. V dropped 9 bases and J dropped 6; count of bases not matched to a gene: 10. CDR1 and CDR2 from the germline V gene are SGHDT and YYEEEE. The CDR3 nucleotides read TGTGCCACCACGGGCGGGGGACAGGGAAACATTCAGTACTTC. Its translation: CATTGGGQGNIQYF.

The chain uses TRBV16 and TRBJ2-2; perhaps TRBD2 as D (6 bases). CDR1 is KGHSY, CDR2 FQNENV, per germline. Deletions cut 2 bases from V and 6 bases from J, with 13 bases between. This CDR3 has 15 residues. CDR3 sequence (DNA): TGTGCCAGCAGCCAAATCGGGGGAGCAGCCGGGGAGCTGTTTTTT. It specifies CASSQIGGAAGELFF. Full variable domain (remainder filled in from reference TRBV16 and TRBJ2-2): GEEVAQTPKHLVRGEGQKAKLYCAPIKGHSYVFWYQQVLKNEFKFLISFQNENVFDETGMPKERFSAKCLPNSPCSLEIQATKLEDSAVYFCASSQIGGAAGELFFGEGSRLTVL.

The chain is built from TRBV28 and TRBJ2-7; 15 bases map to TRBD2. The CDR3 runs to 17 residues. Germline V gene data show CDR1 as MDHEN and CDR2 as SYDVKM. Trimming took 1 base from V and 2 from J; bases not matched to a gene: 3. The CDR3 loop is CASSLFGLAGGAYEQYF. DNA for the CDR3: TGTGCCAGCAGTTTATTTGGACTAGCGGGAGGGGCCTACGAGCAGTACTTC. Full variable domain (rest looked up from reference TRBV28 and TRBJ2-7): DVKVTQSSRYLVKRTGEKVFLECVQDMDHENMFWYRQDPGLGLRLIYFSYDVKMKEKGDIPEGYSVSREKKERFSLILESASTNQTSMYLCASSLFGLAGGAYEQYFGPGTRLTVT.

The V gene is TRBV28, the J gene TRBJ2-3, with TRBD2 identical over 10 bases. Unmatched junction bases numbered 9, after V lost 6 bases and J lost 6 bases. The CDR3 sequence is 15 residues long. CDR1 and CDR2 (germline): MDHEN, SYDVKM. The CDR3 sequence is CASRTSGDNTDTQYF. Written as DNA, the CDR3 is TGTGCCAGCAGAACTAGCGGGGATAACACGGATACGCAGTATTTT.